These T cell receptor beta chains were read from a single sample in a study of long-term antiretroviral therapy in people with HIV. This table comes from immunoSEQ multiplex PCR, and its TCRdb copy is limited to in-frame clones, with some not included. This table has fewer than 35,000 clones, about 81% appearing once. The sample consisted of unsorted PBMCs, taken 2.9 years after starting antiretroviral therapy. The receptors were sampled from a man aged 45-65 years with HIV. Each CDR3 is given with its conserved first and last residue. D genes are given only for firm matches. Clone size is stated in some rows and not others, as once, few, many or a class when expanded.

j_call v_call clone_size d_call cdr3_aa cdr3_nt
TRBJ1-4 TRBV18 NA NA CASSPLPGQEKLFF TGTGCCAGCTCACCACTACCCGGACAGGAAAAACTGTTTTTT
TRBJ1-2 TRBV15 few NA CATSRETGELYGYTF TGTGCCACCAGCAGAGAGACCGGAGAGCTCTATGGCTACACCTTC
TRBJ2-1 TRBV5-1 NA TRBD2 CASSPGTRGNEQFF TGCGCCAGCAGCCCTGGGACTAGAGGTAATGAGCAGTTCTTC
TRBJ2-2 TRBV29-1 NA NA CSVVLGSVRGELFF TGCAGCGTTGTTTTAGGCAGTGTAAGGGGGGAGCTGTTTTTT
TRBJ1-6 TRBV30 NA NA CAWSSQGTYNSPLHF TGTGCCTGGAGTTCTCAGGGGACCTATAATTCACCCCTCCACTTT
TRBJ1-4 TRBV5-1 NA NA CASNEGTNEKLFF TGCGCCAGCAACGAGGGAACTAATGAAAAACTGTTTTTT
TRBJ1-2 TRBV18 NA NA CASSPAARGNGYTF TGTGCCAGCTCACCAGCGGCCAGAGGAAATGGCTACACCTTC
TRBJ2-5 TRBV7-9 NA TRBD2 CASSDGLAGGVGETQYF TGTGCCAGCAGCGACGGACTAGCGGGGGGAGTGGGAGAGACCCAGTACTTC
TRBJ1-3 TRBV11-1 NA TRBD1 CASSPRTGRKENTIYF TGTGCCAGCAGCCCTCGGACAGGGCGGAAGGAAAACACCATATATTTT
TRBJ2-3 TRBV7-9 NA TRBD2 CASSEGNGRGGTDTQYF TGTGCCAGCAGCGAGGGAAACGGGCGGGGGGGCACAGATACGCAGTATTTT
TRBJ2-3 TRBV9 NA NA CASSVGTISTDTQYF TGTGCCAGCAGCGTAGGGACGATTTCCACAGATACGCAGTATTTT
TRBJ2-7 TRBV15 NA NA CATSRDQTKHPYEQYF TGTGCCACCAGCAGAGATCAAACCAAGCATCCTTACGAGCAGTACTTC
TRBJ1-2 TRBV11-2 NA NA CASSLAGDGYTF TGTGCCAGCAGCTTAGCGGGGGATGGCTACACCTTC
TRBJ1-6 TRBV7-8 NA TRBD1 CASSSTGGNLGALHF TGTGCCAGCAGCTCGACAGGGGGGAACCTTGGGGCCCTCCACTTT